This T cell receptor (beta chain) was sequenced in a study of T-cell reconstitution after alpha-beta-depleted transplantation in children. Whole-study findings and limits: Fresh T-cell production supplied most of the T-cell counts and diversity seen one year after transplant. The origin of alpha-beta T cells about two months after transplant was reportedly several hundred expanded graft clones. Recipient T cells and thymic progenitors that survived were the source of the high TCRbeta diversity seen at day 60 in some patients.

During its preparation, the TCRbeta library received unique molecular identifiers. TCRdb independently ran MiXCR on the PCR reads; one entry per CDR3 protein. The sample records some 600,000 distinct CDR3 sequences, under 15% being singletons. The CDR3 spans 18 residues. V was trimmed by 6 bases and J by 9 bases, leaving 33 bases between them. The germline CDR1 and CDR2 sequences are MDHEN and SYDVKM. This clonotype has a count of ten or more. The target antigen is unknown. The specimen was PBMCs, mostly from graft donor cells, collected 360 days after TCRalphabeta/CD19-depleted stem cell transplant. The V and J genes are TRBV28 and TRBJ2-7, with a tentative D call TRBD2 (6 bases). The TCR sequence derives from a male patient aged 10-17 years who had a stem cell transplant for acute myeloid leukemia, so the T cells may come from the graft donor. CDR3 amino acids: CASSSPRQSGTPHRRQYF. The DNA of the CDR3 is TGTGCCAGCAGCTCACCCCGGCAATCCGGGACTCCTCATCGTAGGCAGTACTTC.